These T cell receptor beta chains were read from a single sample in a study of radiotherapy plus CTLA-4 blockade in lung cancer. TCRdb keeps only in-frame clones here, not all; method: immunoSEQ multiplex PCR. The sample records tens of thousands of clones, about four fifths being singletons. This sample comprised peripheral blood, obtained from a patient treated with radiotherapy plus ipilimumab. These receptors were collected from a human donor with non-small cell lung cancer who had stable disease on radiotherapy plus ipilimumab. Each CDR3 is given with its conserved first and last residue. D genes are given only for firm matches. The size of a clone is reported for some rows only, either as once, few or many, or as a class for expanded clones.

clone_size	j_call	d_call	v_call	cdr3_aa	cdr3_nt
few	TRBJ1-4	TRBD1	TRBV5-6	CASTTGGTNEKLFF	TGTGCCAGCACCACAGGGGGGACTAATGAAAAACTGTTTTTT
NA	TRBJ1-6	TRBD1	TRBV5-1	CASSLGGTGNSPLHF	TGCGCCAGCAGCCTGGGGGGGACAGGGAATTCACCCCTCCACTTT
NA	TRBJ2-7	NA	TRBV9	CASSVGPGDPSYEQYF	TGTGCCAGCAGCGTAGGGCCGGGGGATCCCTCCTACGAGCAGTACTTC
NA	TRBJ1-5	NA	TRBV28	CASTWNSNQPQHF	TGTGCCAGCACCTGGAATAGCAATCAGCCCCAGCATTTT
NA	TRBJ1-2	NA	TRBV2	CASSDTAGGGGYTF	TGTGCCAGCAGTGATACGGCGGGTGGCGGTGGCTACACCTTC
NA	TRBJ2-4	NA	TRBV1	CTSSQNRPASGGLAKNIQYF	TGCACCAGCAGCCAAAATCGACCGGCTAGCGGGGGCTTAGCCAAAAACATTCAGTACTTC
NA	TRBJ1-5	NA	TRBV2	CASSEGDNGQPQHF	TGTGCCAGCAGTGAAGGGGACAACGGTCAGCCCCAGCATTTT
few	TRBJ1-3	NA	TRBV5-5	CASSLYGQSSGNTIYF	TGTGCCAGCAGCTTGTATGGCCAGAGCTCTGGAAACACCATATATTTT
NA	TRBJ2-3	TRBD1	TRBV11-1	CASSFGTGAIDTQYF	TGTGCCAGCAGCTTTGGGACAGGGGCAATAGATACGCAGTATTTT
NA	TRBJ1-2	NA	TRBV18	CASSPPTGPNYGYTF	TGTGCCAGCTCACCACCGACAGGACCCAACTATGGCTACACCTTC
NA	TRBJ1-2	TRBD1	TRBV14	CASSQGGQGSYGYTF	TGTGCCAGCAGCCAAGGCGGACAGGGATCCTATGGCTACACCTTC
NA	TRBJ2-7	TRBD1	TRBV29-1	CSVGQGSYEQYF	TGCAGCGTGGGACAGGGTTCCTACGAGCAGTACTTC
NA	TRBJ2-7	NA	TRBV6-5	CASSTDQSYEQYF	TGTGCCAGCAGTACGGACCAATCCTACGAGCAGTACTTC
NA	TRBJ1-2	TRBD1	TRBV25-1	CASSATQQGEVAGYTF	TGTGCCAGCAGTGCCACCCAACAGGGGGAGGTTGCTGGCTACACCTTC
once	TRBJ2-3	NA	TRBV7-3	CASSLEDTQYF	TGTGCCAGCAGCTTAGAAGATACGCAGTATTTT
NA	TRBJ2-3	NA	TRBV28	CASSKGGTTDTQYF	TGTGCCAGCAGCAAGGGTGGGACCACAGATACGCAGTATTTT
few	TRBJ1-6	NA	TRBV5-8	CASSRTAVIGSPLHF	TGTGCCAGCAGCCGGACAGCGGTTATTGGTTCACCCCTCCACTTT
NA	TRBJ1-2	NA	TRBV7-2	CASSSRRSYGYTF	TGTGCCAGCAGCTCTAGGCGGTCCTATGGCTACACCTTC
NA	TRBJ1-1	NA	TRBV27	CASSLRGGVGTTEAFF	TGTGCCAGCAGTTTAAGGGGAGGGGTAGGGACCACTGAAGCTTTCTTT
NA	TRBJ1-6	NA	TRBV6-5	CASSWDTSNSPLHF	TGTGCCAGCAGTTGGGACACCTCTAATTCACCCCTCCACTTT
NA	TRBJ2-5	TRBD2	TRBV10-3	CAISKAGGGGQETQYF	TGTGCCATCAGTAAAGCGGGGGGAGGAGGCCAAGAGACCCAGTACTTC
NA	TRBJ2-2	NA	TRBV28	CAGGSNTGELFF	TGTGCCGGGGGTTCGAACACCGGGGAGCTGTTTTTT
NA	TRBJ2-3	NA	TRBV7-9	CASSLALRGAGTDTQYF	TGTGCCAGCAGCTTAGCGCTGCGCGGGGCAGGTACAGATACGCAGTATTTT
NA	TRBJ2-1	NA	TRBV19	CASSIDTVEAMFF	TGTGCCAGTAGTATAGATACAGTGGAGGCGATGTTCTTC
NA	TRBJ1-6	TRBD1	TRBV29-1	CSASTGGKGNSPLHF	TGCAGCGCCTCGACAGGGGGTAAAGGGAATTCACCCCTCCACTTT
NA	TRBJ2-7	NA	TRBV5-4	CASTFQGTYEQYF	TGTGCCAGCACCTTCCAGGGGACCTACGAGCAGTACTTC
NA	TRBJ2-1	TRBD2	TRBV6-1	CASSATSGDYNEQFF	TGTGCCAGCAGCGCTACTAGCGGGGACTACAATGAGCAGTTCTTC
NA	TRBJ2-1	TRBD2	TRBV10-2	CASSDLGGGGEQFF	TGCGCCAGCAGTGATCTCGGGGGCGGGGGGGAGCAGTTCTTC
NA	TRBJ2-2	TRBD1	TRBV19	CASRGKRTGLNTGELFF	TGTGCCAGTAGGGGGAAACGGACAGGCCTGAACACCGGGGAGCTGTTTTTT
NA	TRBJ2-2	NA	TRBV7-9	CASSYKVTGELFF	TGTGCCAGCAGCTATAAAGTCACCGGGGAGCTGTTTTTT
NA	TRBJ1-2	TRBD1	TRBV6-1	CASSETPRTGYGYTF	TGTGCCAGCAGTGAAACCCCACGGACAGGCTATGGCTACACCTTC
NA	TRBJ2-7	NA	TRBV29-1	CSVMGRRNYEQYF	TGCAGCGTTATGGGTCGTCGAAACTACGAGCAGTACTTC
once	TRBJ2-5	NA	TRBV9	CASSVEEGRAETQYF	TGTGCCAGCAGCGTAGAGGAAGGGAGAGCAGAGACCCAGTACTTC
NA	TRBJ2-3	NA	TRBV7-7	CASSLNPSSGRPQAVTQYF	TGTGCTAGCAGCTTAAATCCAAGTTCGGGACGGCCACAAGCAGTTACGCAGTATTTT
NA	TRBJ2-3	NA	TRBV6-6	CASKTLSTDTQYF	TGTGCCAGCAAAACACTAAGCACAGATACGCAGTATTTT
once	TRBJ1-1	TRBD1	TRBV29-1	CSVNRGLSEAFF	TGCAGCGTAAACAGGGGTCTTTCTGAAGCTTTCTTT
NA	TRBJ2-3	NA	TRBV11-2	CASSLDWEGTDTQYF	TGTGCCAGCAGCTTAGATTGGGAGGGCACAGATACGCAGTATTTT
NA	TRBJ2-4	NA	TRBV5-1	CASSAGNIQYF	TGCGCCAGCAGCGCAGGAAACATTCAGTACTTC
NA	TRBJ2-1	NA	TRBV4-2	CASSQDQRLDAFF	TGTGCCAGCAGCCAAGATCAACGCCTGGATGCGTTCTTC
NA	TRBJ2-3	NA	TRBV19	CASNARGGRDTQYF	TGTGCCAGTAATGCCAGGGGTGGAAGAGATACGCAGTATTTT
NA	TRBJ1-2	TRBD1	TRBV7-6	CASSLAPTGAEYGYTF	TGTGCCAGCAGCTTAGCGCCGACAGGGGCCGAATATGGCTACACCTTC
NA	TRBJ2-5	TRBD2	TRBV13	CASSPLAGRGAQYF	TGTGCCAGCAGCCCCCTAGCGGGGAGAGGGGCCCAGTACTTC
NA	TRBJ2-1	TRBD2	TRBV9	CASSPRTSGGGLGVEQFF	TGTGCCAGCAGCCCGCGGACTAGCGGGGGGGGTCTCGGGGTGGAGCAGTTCTTC
NA	TRBJ2-5	TRBD2	TRBV30	CAWSFSGTTKETQYF	TGTGCCTGGAGCTTTAGCGGGACCACTAAAGAGACCCAGTACTTC
NA	TRBJ2-7	NA	TRBV12-2	CASRLSVVWGQGDSKQYF	TGTGCAAGTCGCTTATCCGTGGTGTGGGGACAGGGGGATTCCAAGCAGTACTTC
NA	TRBJ1-2	NA	TRBV6-1	CASSEFLGSNYGYTF	TGTGCCAGCAGTGAATTTCTGGGATCAAACTATGGCTACACCTTC
NA	TRBJ1-5	NA	TRBV6-6	CASRGGNQPQHF	TGTGCCAGCAGAGGGGGGAATCAGCCCCAGCATTTT
few	TRBJ1-1	NA	TRBV7-3	CASSLTTSNTEAFF	TGTGCCAGCAGCTTAACTACAAGTAACACTGAAGCTTTCTTT
once	TRBJ1-2	NA	TRBV28	CASSTTGSDSYGYTF	TGTGCCAGCAGTACTACAGGGAGTGATAGCTATGGCTACACCTTC
NA	TRBJ1-6	TRBD1	TRBV18	CASSPDREDSPLHF	TGTGCCAGCTCGCCAGACAGGGAAGATTCACCCCTCCACTTT
NA	TRBJ2-5	TRBD2	TRBV7-9	CASSLNGPGGETQYF	TGTGCCAGCAGCCTCAACGGCCCGGGGGGAGAGACCCAGTACTTC
NA	TRBJ2-3	TRBD2	TRBV11-3	CASSPPSGLAGGRGTQYF	TGTGCCAGCAGCCCGCCATCGGGACTAGCGGGGGGGAGGGGTACGCAGTATTTT
NA	TRBJ1-2	NA	TRBV20-1	CSAREGGGYTF	TGCAGTGCTAGAGAGGGGGGCGGCTACACCTTC